This TCR beta chain was profiled in a study of tumor and adjacent non-tumor tissue in lung cancer. Looking at the study overall: Histology: 11 to 13 adenocarcinoma, a couple of squamous cell carcinoma, 1 small cell lung cancer.

This clonotype was detected a few times. Its antigen is as yet unknown. The template was RNA from unsorted bulk tissue. Between August and November 2014, newly diagnosed, chemotherapy-naive lung cancer patients underwent thoracic surgery in China. The library came from three nested PCR rounds adapted from ARM-PCR protocols. One entry per CDR3 protein results from TCRdb running MiXCR on the multiplex PCR reads. This table holds 65,000 to 75,000 distinct CDR3 sequences, more than 70% found once. Overall study findings and caveats: Compared with tumor, normal lung showed significantly lower TCR diversity. Normal lung showed higher cumulative top 100 clone frequency than tumor.

The CDR3 runs 18 residues. J lost 2 bases, V lost 10 bases, and 17 bases had no gene match. The V gene's germline CDR1 is MDHEN and CDR2 SYDVKM. This clonotype was obtained from a man aged 60 to 75 with non-small cell lung cancer. Sequencing used lung tumor tissue. This rearrangement joins TRBV28 to TRBJ2-3; 11 bases are a match to TRBD2. The CDR3 protein is CATLPWALGLADTDTQYF. Here the CDR3 DNA reads TGTGCCACCCTCCCTTGGGCACTGGGACTAGCGGACACAGATACGCAGTATTTT. The variable domain in full, completed from reference TRBV28 and TRBJ2-3, reads DVKVTQSSRYLVKRTGEKVFLECVQDMDHENMFWYRQDPGLGLRLIYFSYDVKMKEKGDIPEGYSVSREKKERFSLILESASTNQTSMYLCATLPWALGLADTDTQYFGPGTRLTVL.